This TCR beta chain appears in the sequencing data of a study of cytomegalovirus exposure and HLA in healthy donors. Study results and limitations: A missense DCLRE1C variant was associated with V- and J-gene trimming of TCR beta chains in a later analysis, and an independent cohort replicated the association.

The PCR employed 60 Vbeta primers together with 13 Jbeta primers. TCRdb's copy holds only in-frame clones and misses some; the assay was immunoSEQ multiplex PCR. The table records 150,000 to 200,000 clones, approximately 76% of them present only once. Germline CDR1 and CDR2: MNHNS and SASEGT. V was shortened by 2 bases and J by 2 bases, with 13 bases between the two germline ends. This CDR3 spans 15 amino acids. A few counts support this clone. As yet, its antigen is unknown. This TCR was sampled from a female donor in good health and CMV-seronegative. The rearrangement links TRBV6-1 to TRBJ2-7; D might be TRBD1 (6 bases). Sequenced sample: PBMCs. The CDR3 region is CASSEPGEFPYEQYF. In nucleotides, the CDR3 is TGTGCCAGCAGTGAACCAGGGGAGTTCCCCTACGAGCAGTACTTC.